This T cell receptor (beta chain) was recorded in a study of cytomegalovirus exposure and HLA in healthy donors. Points from the study as a whole: TCR beta chains numbering 150 to 200 were designated cytomegalovirus-associated. Association of 15,000 to 20,000 TCR beta sequences with HLA alleles was found at 0.05 false discovery rate in a later analysis.

The V end was cut by 8 bases, the J end by 7 bases, with 15 bases between. Germline-derived CDR1 and CDR2 are SGHTA and FQGTGA. This CDR3 is built from 12 residues. This clone was seen a handful of times. The antigen remains unidentified. The PCR employed 60 Vbeta primers together with 13 Jbeta primers. The repertoire was sequenced with immunoSEQ multiplex PCR; TCRdb's copy has only in-frame clones and lacks some. The table records 150,000 to 200,000 clones, roughly 84% of them present only once. The sequencing sample was made of PBMCs. V is TRBV7-3 and J is TRBJ2-7, with unresolved D. The clonotype originates from a girl aged 2 to 10 in good health and CMV-seropositive. CDR3 sequence (DNA): TGTGCCAGCCCGACAAGTTGGAAGGAGCAGTACTTC. Translating gives CASPTSWKEQYF.